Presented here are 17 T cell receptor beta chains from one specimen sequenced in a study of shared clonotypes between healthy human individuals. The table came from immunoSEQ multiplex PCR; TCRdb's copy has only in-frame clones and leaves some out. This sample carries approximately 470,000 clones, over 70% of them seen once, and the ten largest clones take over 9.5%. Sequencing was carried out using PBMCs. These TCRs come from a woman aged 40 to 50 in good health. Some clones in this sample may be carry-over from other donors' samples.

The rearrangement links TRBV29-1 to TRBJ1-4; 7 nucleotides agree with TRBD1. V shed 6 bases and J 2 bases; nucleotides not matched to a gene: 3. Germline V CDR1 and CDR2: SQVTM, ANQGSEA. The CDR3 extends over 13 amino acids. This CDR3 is CSVTGVTNEKLFF. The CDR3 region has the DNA TGCAGCGTCACAGGGGTTACTAATGAAAAACTGTTTTTT. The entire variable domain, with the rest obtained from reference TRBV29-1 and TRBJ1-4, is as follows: SAVISQKPSRDICQRGTSLTIQCQVDSQVTMMFWYRQQPGQSLTLIATANQGSEATYESGFVIDKFPISRPNLTFSTLTVSNMSPEDSSIYLCSVTGVTNEKLFFGSGTQLSVL.

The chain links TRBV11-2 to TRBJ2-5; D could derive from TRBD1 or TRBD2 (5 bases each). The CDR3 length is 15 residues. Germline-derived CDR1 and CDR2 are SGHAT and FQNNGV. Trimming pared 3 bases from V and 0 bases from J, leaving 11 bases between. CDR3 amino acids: CASSLGPPYQETQYF. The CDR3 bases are TGTGCCAGCAGCTTGGGACCGCCGTACCAAGAGACCCAGTACTTC.

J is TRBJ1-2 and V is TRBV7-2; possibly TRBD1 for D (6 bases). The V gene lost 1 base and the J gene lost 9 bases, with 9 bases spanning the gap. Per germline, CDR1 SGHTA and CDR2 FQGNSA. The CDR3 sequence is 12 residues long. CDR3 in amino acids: CASSLGTDRYTF. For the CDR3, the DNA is TGTGCCAGCAGCTTAGGGACAGATCGCTACACCTTC.

CDR3 protein: CATSRGRSAETQYF. The CDR3 nucleotides read TGTGCCACCAGCAGAGGAAGGTCGGCAGAGACCCAGTACTTC. This chain joins TRBV15 and TRBJ2-5; no firm D call. CDR1 and CDR2 (germline): LNHNV, YYDKDF (reference sequence). The CDR3 has 14 amino acids. V dropped 1 base and J dropped 4 bases, with 10 bases sitting between them.

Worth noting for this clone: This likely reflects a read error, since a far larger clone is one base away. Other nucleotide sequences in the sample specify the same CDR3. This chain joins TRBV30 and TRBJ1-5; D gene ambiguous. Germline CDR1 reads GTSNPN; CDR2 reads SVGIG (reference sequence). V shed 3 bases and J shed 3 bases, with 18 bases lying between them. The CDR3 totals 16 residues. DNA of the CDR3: TGTGCCTGGAGCGTACAGTCCGGTACCTACAATCAGCCCCAGCATTTT. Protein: CAWSVQSGTYNQPQHF.

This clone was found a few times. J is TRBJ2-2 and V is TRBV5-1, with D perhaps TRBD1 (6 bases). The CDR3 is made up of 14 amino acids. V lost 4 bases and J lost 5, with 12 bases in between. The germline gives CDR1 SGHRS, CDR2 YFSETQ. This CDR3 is CASSLRDTTGELFF. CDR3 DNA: TGCGCCAGCAGCCTCCGGGACACTACCGGGGAGCTGTTTTTT.

Here the CDR3 reads CSGATSGDEQYF. In nucleotides, the CDR3 is TGCAGCGGCGCGACTAGCGGGGATGAGCAGTACTTC. This chain joins TRBV29-1 and TRBJ2-7; 11 bases map to TRBD2. Germline V gene data show CDR1 as SQVTM and CDR2 as ANQGSEA. This CDR3 is 12 amino acids long. V lost 7 bases to trimming and J lost 7 bases; unmatched junction nucleotides: 6.

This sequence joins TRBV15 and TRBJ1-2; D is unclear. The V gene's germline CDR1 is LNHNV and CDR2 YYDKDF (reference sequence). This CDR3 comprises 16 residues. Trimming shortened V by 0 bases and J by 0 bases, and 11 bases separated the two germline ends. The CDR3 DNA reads TGTGCCACCAGCAGAGATGGAACACGGTCTAACTATGGCTACACCTTC. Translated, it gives CATSRDGTRSNYGYTF.

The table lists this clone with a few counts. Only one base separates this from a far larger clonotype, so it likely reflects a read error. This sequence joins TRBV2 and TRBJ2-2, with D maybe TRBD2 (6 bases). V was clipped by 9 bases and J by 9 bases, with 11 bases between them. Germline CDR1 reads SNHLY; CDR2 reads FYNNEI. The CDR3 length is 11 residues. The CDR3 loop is CASRGTRELFF. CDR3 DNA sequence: TGTGCCAGTCGCGGGACCAGGGAGCTGTTTTTT.

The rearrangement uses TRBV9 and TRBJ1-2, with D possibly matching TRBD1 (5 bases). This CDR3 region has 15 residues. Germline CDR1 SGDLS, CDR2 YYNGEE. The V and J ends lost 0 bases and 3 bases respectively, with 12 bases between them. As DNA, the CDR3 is TGTGCCAGCAGCGTAGGGATCGGGGGGGACTATGGCTACACCTTC. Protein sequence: CASSVGIGGDYGYTF.

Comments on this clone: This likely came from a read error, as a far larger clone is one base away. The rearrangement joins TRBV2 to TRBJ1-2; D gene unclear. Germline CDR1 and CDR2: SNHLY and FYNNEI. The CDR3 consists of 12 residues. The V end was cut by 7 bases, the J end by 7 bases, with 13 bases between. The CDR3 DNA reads TGTGCCAGCATAGCGATAGGAGGTGGCTACACCTTC. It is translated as CASIAIGGGYTF.

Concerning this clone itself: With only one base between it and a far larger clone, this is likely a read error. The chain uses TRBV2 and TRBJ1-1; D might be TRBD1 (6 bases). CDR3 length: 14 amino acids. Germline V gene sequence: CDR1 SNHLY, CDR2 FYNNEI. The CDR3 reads CASSKETGSREALF. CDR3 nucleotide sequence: TGTGCCAGCAGTAAAGAAACAGGGAGTAGGGAAGCTTTATTT.

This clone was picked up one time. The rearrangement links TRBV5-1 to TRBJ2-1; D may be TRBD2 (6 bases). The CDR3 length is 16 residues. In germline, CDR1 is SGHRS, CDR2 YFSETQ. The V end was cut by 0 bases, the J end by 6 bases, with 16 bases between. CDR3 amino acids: CASSLDRGGNINEQFF. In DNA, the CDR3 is TGCGCCAGCAGCTTGGATCGTGGCGGGAACATCAATGAGCAGTTCTTC.

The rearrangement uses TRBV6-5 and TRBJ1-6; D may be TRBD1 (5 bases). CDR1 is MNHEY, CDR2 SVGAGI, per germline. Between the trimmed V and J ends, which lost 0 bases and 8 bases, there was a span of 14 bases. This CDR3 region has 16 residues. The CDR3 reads CASSYSGAGSYSPLHF. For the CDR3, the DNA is TGTGCCAGCAGTTACTCGGGCGCAGGGTCTTATTCACCCCTCCACTTT.

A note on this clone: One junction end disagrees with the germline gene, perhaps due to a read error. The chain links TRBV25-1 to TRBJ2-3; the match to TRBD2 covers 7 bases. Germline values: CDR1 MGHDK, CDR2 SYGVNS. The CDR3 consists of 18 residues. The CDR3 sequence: CANSVLARGIFGTDTQYF. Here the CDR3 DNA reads TGTGCCAACAGTGTACTAGCGAGAGGGATCTTCGGCACAGATACGCAGTATTTT.

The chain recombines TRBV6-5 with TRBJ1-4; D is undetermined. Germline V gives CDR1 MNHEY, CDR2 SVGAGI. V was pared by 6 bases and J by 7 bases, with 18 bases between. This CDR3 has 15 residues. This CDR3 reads CASRTRRSMAEKLFF. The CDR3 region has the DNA TGTGCCAGCAGAACCAGACGCTCCATGGCTGAAAAACTGTTTTTT.

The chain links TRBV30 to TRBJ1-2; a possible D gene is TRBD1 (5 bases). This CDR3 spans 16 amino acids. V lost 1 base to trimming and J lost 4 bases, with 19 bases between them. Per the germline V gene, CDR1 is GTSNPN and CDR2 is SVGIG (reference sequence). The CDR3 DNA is TGTGCCTGGAGTGCCATCCGACAGTTACGGGGCTATGGCTACACCTTC. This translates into CAWSAIRQLRGYGYTF.